The clone carrying this T cell receptor (beta chain) has more than one count but fewer than ten. The data were obtained in a study of blood T cell repertoires in COVID-19. The overall study: The study drew acute and convalescent COVID-19 samples from the United States, Italy and Spain. T cells, B-cell-depleted T cells, or PBMCs supplied cDNA or gDNA.

Sequencing was performed with immunoSEQ multiplex PCR; in TCRdb, only in-frame clones are kept and a portion is missing. This table holds about 150,000 clones, 70% to 85% found once. The germline V gene has CDR1 LGHDT and CDR2 YNNKEL (reference sequence). Trimming shortened V by 7 bases and J by 4 bases, and 13 bases separated the two germline ends. This CDR3 region has 14 residues. Sequencing was performed on peripheral blood. The rearrangement joins TRBV3-1 (or the pseudogene TRBV3-2) to TRBJ2-2; a weak D match, TRBD2 (5 bases). The source is a woman between 55 and 75 years old with acute or convalescent COVID-19. The CDR3 reads CASIGSRATGELFF. CDR3 in DNA: TGTGCCAGCATAGGGAGTCGCGCCACCGGGGAGCTGTTTTTT.